The clone carrying this T cell receptor beta chain was counted between two and nine times. The CDR3 extends over 13 amino acids. Looked up from germline, CDR1 is SGHTA and CDR2 is FQGNSA. With 6 bases removed from V and 8 bases from J, the gap between germline ends came to 17 bases. Isolation of CD8+ and CD4+ T cells was performed negatively, whereas enrichment of TEMRA cells was done by FACS. The sample belongs to a study of CD8 T cells in Susac syndrome. RNA, at about 0.5 to 1 ug, was reverse transcribed with random hexamers. TCR beta CDR3 was amplified by immunoSEQ covering 54 Vbeta and 13 Jbeta. TCRdb processed the immunoSEQ multiplex PCR reads anew with MiXCR; each CDR3 protein has one entry. The sample holds some 160,000 distinct CDR3 sequences, roughly nine tenths seen once.

Sequencing used CD4+ T cells from PBMCs. The J gene is TRBJ2-7, the V gene TRBV7-2; D is possibly TRBD2 (6 bases). This TCR came from a human donor in good health. The CDR3 nucleotides are TGTGCCAGCAGTAAAGGAGGGCCTTGGCAGCAGTACTTC. The encoded protein is CASSKGGPWQQYF.